This TCR beta chain was observed in a study of T-cell memory formation after mild COVID-19. Study-level background: There were largely donor-specific TCR clusters. Study results and limitations: CD4+ clones that contracted lay mainly in CM and EM; CD8+ ones lay in EMRA. CD4/CD8 balance held among clones contracting day 15 to 85, and later expanders leaned CD4+.

A few counts support this clonotype. The antigen remains unidentified. TCR alpha and TCR beta cDNA libraries carrying sample barcodes and UMIs were produced by 5'RACE using constant-segment primers. MiXCR, applied by TCRdb to the 5' RACE reads, yields one record per CDR3 protein. The table has about 340,000 distinct CDR3 sequences, about an eighth seen once. The junction had 6 bases not matched to a gene; V was cut back by 2 bases and J by 5 bases. CDR1 SGHAT and CDR2 FQNNGV come from the germline V gene. This CDR3 has 15 residues. Sequencing was performed on PBMCs or a T cell subset sorted from them (not recorded which). This chain uses TRBV11-2 with TRBJ2-1, with 7 bases that match TRBD2. The receptor's source is a man younger than 30 who had mild COVID-19 (a few samples of this study predate the infection). Cell type and time point are not known. DNA for the CDR3: TGTGCCAGCAGCTTATTGTGGGGGGGAAACAATGAGCAGTTCTTC. Translation: CASSLLWGGNNEQFF.